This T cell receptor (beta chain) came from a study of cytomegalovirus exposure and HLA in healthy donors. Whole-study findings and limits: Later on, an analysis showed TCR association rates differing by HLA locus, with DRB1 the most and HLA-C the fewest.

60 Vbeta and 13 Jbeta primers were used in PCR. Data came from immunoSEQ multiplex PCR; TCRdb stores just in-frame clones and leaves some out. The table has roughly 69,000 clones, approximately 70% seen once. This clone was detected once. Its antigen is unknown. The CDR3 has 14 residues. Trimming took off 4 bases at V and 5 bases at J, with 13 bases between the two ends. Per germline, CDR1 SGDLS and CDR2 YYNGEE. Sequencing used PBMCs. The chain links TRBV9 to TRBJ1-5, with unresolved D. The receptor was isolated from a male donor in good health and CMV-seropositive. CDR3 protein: CASSLNRGDQPQHF. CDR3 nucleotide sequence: TGTGCCAGCAGCCTTAATCGCGGGGATCAGCCCCAGCATTTT.